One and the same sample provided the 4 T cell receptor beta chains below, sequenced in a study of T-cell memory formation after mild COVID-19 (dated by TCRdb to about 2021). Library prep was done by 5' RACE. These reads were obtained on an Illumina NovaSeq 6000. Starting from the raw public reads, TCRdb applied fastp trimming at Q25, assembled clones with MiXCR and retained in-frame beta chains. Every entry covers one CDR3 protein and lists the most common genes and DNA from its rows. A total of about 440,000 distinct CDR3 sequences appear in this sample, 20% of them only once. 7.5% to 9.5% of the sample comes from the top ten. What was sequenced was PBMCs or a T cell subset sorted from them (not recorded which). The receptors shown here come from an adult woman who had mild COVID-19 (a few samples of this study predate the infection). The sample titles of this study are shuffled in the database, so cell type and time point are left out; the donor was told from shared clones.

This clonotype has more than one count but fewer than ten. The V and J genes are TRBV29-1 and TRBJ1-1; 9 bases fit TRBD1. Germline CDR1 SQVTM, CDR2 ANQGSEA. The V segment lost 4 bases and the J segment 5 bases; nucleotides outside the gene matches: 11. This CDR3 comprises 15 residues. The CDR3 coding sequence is TGCAGCGTTGTGAAGGCACAGGGGGCTGGTACTGAAGCTTTCTTT. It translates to CSVVKAQGAGTEAFF.

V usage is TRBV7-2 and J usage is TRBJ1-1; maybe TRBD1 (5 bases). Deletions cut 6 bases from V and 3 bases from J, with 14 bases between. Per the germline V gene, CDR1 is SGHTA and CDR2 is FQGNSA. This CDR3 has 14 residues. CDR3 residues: CASSLGVGYTEAFF. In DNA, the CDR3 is TGTGCCAGCAGTCTGGGGGTAGGATACACTGAAGCTTTCTTT.

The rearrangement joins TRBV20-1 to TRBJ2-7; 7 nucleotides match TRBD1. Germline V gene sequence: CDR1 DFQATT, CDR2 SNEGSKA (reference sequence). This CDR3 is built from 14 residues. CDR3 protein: CSALFGTVSYEQYF. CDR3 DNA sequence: TGCAGCGCCCTCTTTGGGACAGTCTCCTACGAGCAGTACTTC.

CDR3 loop: CASSDRQLRSNEQFF. Here the CDR3 DNA reads TGTGCCAGCAGTGACCGACAGTTGAGGAGCAATGAGCAGTTCTTC. The chain employs TRBV6-5 and TRBJ2-1; D perhaps matches TRBD1 (5 bases). V shed 5 bases and J shed 6 bases, with 17 bases lying between them. The V gene's germline CDR1 is MNHEY and CDR2 SVGAGI. The CDR3 runs to 15 residues.